The 14 T cell receptor beta chains listed next were all sequenced from one sample in a study of regulatory T cells in long-lasting Graves disease. Building the TCR beta libraries relied on iRepertoire HTBI primers, and CDR3 regions underwent Arm-PCR. Via MiXCR, TCRdb re-called the multiplex PCR reads, giving one row per CDR3 protein. This table holds approximately 350,000 distinct CDR3 sequences, around 17% found once. Time point indicated: newly diagnosed GD, antithyroid drugs for less than 3 months. Extracted PBMC RNA gave rise to the TCR library. The sample was also linked to a second study, of T cells in Graves' hyperthyroidism and ophthalmopathy.

Sample: peripheral blood mononuclear cells (PBMCs), taken at new diagnosis, from a patient treated with antithyroid drugs. The receptors originated from a man between 40 and 49 years old with Graves disease.

This clonotype was detected ten times or more. The gene calls are TRBV24-1 and TRBJ1-5, with TRBD1 matching over 7 bases. The length of the CDR3 is 14 residues. Germline V gives CDR1 KGHDR, CDR2 SFDVKD. V was clipped by 3 bases and J by 7 bases; unmatched bases: 5. The CDR3 region has the DNA TGTGCCACCAGTGATGGGGACAGAATACAGCCCCAGCATTTT. Its protein is CATSDGDRIQPQHF.

This clonotype occurred a few times. The chain joins TRBV15 to TRBJ1-1; TRBD1 matches at 11 bases. Losses at the gene ends were 3 bases for V and 3 bases for J; bases not matched to a gene: 6. This CDR3 region has 16 residues. Germline V gene lookup returns CDR1 LNHNV and CDR2 YYDKDF (reference sequence). The CDR3 sequence is CATSRAGTGGDTEAFF. Here the CDR3 DNA reads TGTGCCACCAGCAGGGCCGGGACAGGGGGTGACACTGAAGCTTTCTTT.

In this sample, this clonotype turned up many times. The V call is TRBV27, the J call TRBJ2-6; D gene uncertain. The V end lost 6 bases, the J end lost 0 bases, and 3 bases lay between the germline ends. This CDR3 spans 13 amino acids. CDR1 is MNHEY and CDR2 is SMNVEV in the germline V gene (reference sequence). This CDR3 reads CASRVSGANVLTF. Written as DNA, the CDR3 is TGTGCCAGCAGGGTCTCTGGGGCCAACGTCCTGACTTTC.

This clonotype was recorded many times. The chain has TRBV7-2 and TRBJ2-7; D is possibly TRBD2 (5 bases). From germline, CDR1 is SGHTA and CDR2 FQGNSA. The V end was cut by 2 bases, the J end by 3 bases, with 11 bases between. The CDR3 sequence is 14 residues long. The CDR3 reads CASSLIGDHYEQYF. CDR3 nucleotides: TGTGCCAGCAGCTTAATCGGGGATCACTACGAGCAGTACTTC.

The gene calls are TRBV4-1 and TRBJ1-5, with D maybe TRBD1 (5 bases). V was cut by 4 bases and J by 4 bases, with 8 bases left in between. CDR1 and CDR2 (germline): MGHRA, YSYEKL. This CDR3 has 13 residues. The CDR3 nucleotides are TGCGCCAGCAGCCGGGGGGTAAATCAGCCCCAGCATTTT. Translating it yields CASSRGVNQPQHF.

This clonotype came up many times. V usage is TRBV6-1 and J usage is TRBJ1-4; a possible D gene is TRBD1 (6 bases). Germline assignment: CDR1 MNHNS and CDR2 SASEGT. The CDR3 sequence is 16 residues long. The germline V and J ends were trimmed by 5 bases and 0 bases, with 13 bases remaining between them. CDR3 loop: CASSRTAAATNEKLFF. The CDR3 nucleotides read TGTGCCAGCAGTCGGACAGCAGCTGCAACTAATGAAAAACTGTTTTTT.

In this sample, this clonotype turned up a few times. The chain has TRBV29-1 and TRBJ2-7, with D perhaps being TRBD1 or TRBD2 (5 bases each). Germline V CDR1 and CDR2: SQVTM, ANQGSEA. Between the trimmed V and J ends, which lost 4 bases and 0 bases, there was a span of 13 bases. This CDR3 has 14 amino acids. CDR3: CSVAGGGGSYEQYF. The CDR3 coding sequence is TGCAGCGTTGCGGGTGGGGGTGGCTCCTACGAGCAGTACTTC.

Many counts were recorded for this clonotype. V gene TRBV7-2 combines with J gene TRBJ1-5, with D unclear. V was pared by 2 bases and J by 5 bases, with 7 bases between. Germline V gene sequence: CDR1 SGHTA, CDR2 FQGNSA. The CDR3 is made up of 13 amino acids. CDR3 protein: CASSLRSHQPQHF. The CDR3, as DNA: TGTGCCAGCAGCTTAAGATCCCATCAGCCCCAGCATTTT.

At least ten counts were recorded for this clonotype. The V call is TRBV6-1, the J call TRBJ1-1; no clear D gene. Looked up from germline, CDR1 is MNHNS and CDR2 is SASEGT. V dropped 0 bases and J dropped 5 bases, with 13 bases sitting between them. This CDR3 contains 15 residues. CDR3 nucleotide sequence: TGTGCCAGCAGTGAAGCGCTCGGTGTAAGGACTGAAGCTTTCTTT. Translating gives CASSEALGVRTEAFF.

This clonotype was picked up many times. The chain joins TRBV11-3 to TRBJ2-1; 14 bases map to TRBD2. V lost 5 bases and J lost 8; bases outside the gene matches: 5. This CDR3 is 15 amino acids long. Germline V CDR1 and CDR2: SGHNT, YENEEA. This chain's CDR3 is CASSRGLAGGHEQFF. DNA for the CDR3: TGTGCCAGCAGCCGCGGACTAGCGGGGGGCCATGAGCAGTTCTTC.

The sample holds a few counts of this clonotype. This chain joins TRBV9 and TRBJ1-5; D unresolved. The germline V gene encodes CDR1 SGDLS and CDR2 YYNGEE. The CDR3 length is 16 residues. The V end lost 0 bases, the J end lost 13 bases, and 23 bases lay between the germline ends. This CDR3 is CASSVDARTSRRGQHF. CDR3 nucleotide sequence: TGTGCCAGCAGCGTAGACGCGAGGACCTCCCGGCGGGGTCAGCATTTT. The variable domain in full, with the rest retrieved from reference TRBV9 and TRBJ1-5, is DSGVTQTPKHLITATGQRVTLRCSPRSGDLSVYWYQQSLDQGLQFLIQYYNGEERAKGNILERFSAQQFPDLHSELNLSSLELGDSALYFCASSVDARTSRRGQHFGDGTRLSIL.

In this sample, this clonotype turned up many times. CDR3 sequence: CASSFSGRGEQFF. The CDR3 coding sequence is TGTGCCAGCAGTTTTTCAGGCCGAGGGGAGCAGTTCTTC. V is TRBV28 and J is TRBJ2-1; D may be TRBD2 (5 bases). The CDR3 contains 13 residues. The V gene's germline CDR1 is MDHEN and CDR2 SYDVKM. With 3 bases removed from V and 10 bases from J, the gap between germline ends came to 13 bases.

CDR3 amino acids: CSAREGTGEEKLFF. CDR3 in DNA: TGCAGTGCTAGAGAAGGGACAGGGGAGGAAAAACTGTTTTTT. This sequence joins TRBV20-1 and TRBJ1-4; TRBD1 matches at 10 bases. The CDR3 is made up of 14 amino acids. Germline V gene data show CDR1 as DFQATT and CDR2 as SNEGSKA (reference sequence). The J segment lost 8 bases and the V segment lost 0 bases, leaving 3 bases of the junction unmatched.

A few counts support this clonotype. The CDR3: CASSFWGGSDTGELFF. The CDR3 nucleotides are TGTGCCAGCAGTTTTTGGGGGGGGTCGGACACCGGGGAGCTGTTTTTT. The chain links TRBV28 to TRBJ2-2; 7 positions agree with TRBD2. CDR3 length: 16 residues. V lost 3 bases, J lost 3 bases, and 7 bases stayed unmatched. In germline, CDR1 is MDHEN, CDR2 SYDVKM.